This is a list of T cell receptor beta chains from one sample in a study of blood T cell repertoires in COVID-19. TCRdb's table, derived via immunoSEQ multiplex PCR, lists solely in-frame clones and lacks some. The top ten hold 3% to 3.5% of the sample, which has 54,000 or so clones, 88% seen once. The sequenced material came from peripheral blood. Receptors originate from a human donor in a cohort sampled during active COVID-19. The CDR3 runs from the conserved cysteine through the conserved F or W. A D gene is named only where the DNA matches it firmly. Expanded clones are given a class, and other clones once, few, many or no size at all.

>TRBJ1-1|.|.|TRBV7-3
CASSLQAANTEAFF
TGTGCCAGCAGCTTGCAAGCGGCGAACACTGAAGCTTTCTTT
>TRBJ2-5|.|TRBD2|TRBV4-3
CASSQERGGQETQYF
TGCGCCAGCAGCCAAGAGCGGGGGGGCCAAGAGACCCAGTACTTC
>TRBJ1-1|.|.|TRBV6-2/TRBV6-3
CASSPLVHTEAFF
TGTGCCAGCAGCCCCCTAGTCCACACTGAAGCTTTCTTT
>TRBJ2-1|once|TRBD1|TRBV5-8
CASERGPAYNEQFF
TGTGCCAGCGAGAGGGGGCCCGCCTACAATGAGCAGTTCTTC
>TRBJ1-3|.|.|TRBV4-1
CASSQPGVRNTIYF
TGCGCCAGCAGCCAGCCGGGAGTAAGAAACACCATATATTTT
>TRBJ2-7|.|TRBD1|TRBV7-9
CASSLDGTGVGQYF
TGTGCCAGCAGCTTAGACGGGACAGGGGTCGGGCAGTACTTC
>TRBJ1-4|.|TRBD1|TRBV29-1
CSVGGSGQGVEKLFF
TGCAGCGTTGGGGGCTCGGGACAGGGGGTTGAAAAACTGTTTTTT
>TRBJ2-5|.|TRBD2|TRBV2
CASSGGGAGTQYF
TGTGCCAGCAGTGGCGGGGGGGCGGGGACCCAGTACTTC
>TRBJ1-2|.|TRBD1|TRBV7-2
CASSVGQGRSGSGYTF
TGTGCCAGCAGCGTGGGACAGGGAAGATCCGGTAGTGGCTACACCTTC
>TRBJ2-5|.|.|TRBV5-1
CASGNRETQYF
TGCGCCAGCGGAAACAGGGAGACCCAGTACTTC